This is a list of T cell receptor beta chains from one sample in a study of response to subunit inactivated influenza vaccine. TCRdb ran MiXCR on the RT-PCR reads and lists one entry per CDR3 protein. This table holds about 170,000 distinct CDR3 sequences, approximately 12% found once. The data also belong to a second study, concerning T cells expressing NK-cell markers.

Source: CD8+ T cells sorted from PBMCs, taken roughly 12 days after vaccination. Receptor source: a man aged 50 to 59 who received an inactivated influenza vaccine. Both conserved end residues are part of each CDR3. A D gene is named only where the DNA matches it firmly. Some rows mark clone size as missing; the rest say once, few, many or name a class of expanded clone.

V	J	size	D	DNA	CDR3
TRBV25-1	TRBJ2-6	-	-	TGTGCCAGCAGTGAATGGAGGCGTACAGGGTCCGGGGCCAACGTCCTGACTTTC	CASSEWRRTGSGANVLTF
TRBV7-6	TRBJ2-2	once	TRBD2	TGTGCCAGCAGCTTAGCGGTCGGACTAGCGGGAGACACCGGGGAGCTGTTTTTT	CASSLAVGLAGDTGELFF
TRBV12-3/TRBV12-4	TRBJ2-1	-	-	TGTGCCAGCAGTCCCTCCTCGGACAGCGATGAGCAGTTCTTC	CASSPSSDSDEQFF
TRBV25-1	TRBJ1-1	few	-	TGTGCCAGCGGGGGTCCCGGGGCCACTGAAGCTTTCTTT	CASGGPGATEAFF
TRBV5-6	TRBJ2-3	-	-	TGTGCCAGCAGCTTGCCGGGACGTCAATATTTT	CASSLPGRQYF
TRBV28	TRBJ2-3	once	-	TGTGCCAGCAGGCCGGGAGAAGATACGCAGTATTTT	CASRPGEDTQYF
TRBV4-3	TRBJ1-2	-	-	TGCGCCAGCAGCCAAACCCACGGTTACAGGAGATCCTATGGCTACACCTTC	CASSQTHGYRRSYGYTF
TRBV7-8	TRBJ2-3	few	TRBD2	TGTGCCAGCAGCTCAGCCCCAAGGGGTGCGGGGGCAGATACGCAGTATTTT	CASSSAPRGAGADTQYF
TRBV3-1	TRBJ2-7	few	TRBD1	TGTGCCAGCAGCCAAGGGACAGGCGACGAGCAGTACTTC	CASSQGTGDEQYF
TRBV28	TRBJ1-5	many	-	TGTGCCAGCAGTTTCCGTCTTGAGGGGCTTGAACCCCAGCATTTT	CASSFRLEGLEPQHF
TRBV9	TRBJ2-1	-	-	TGTGCCAGCAGGGCAGGGGACGGATACAATGAGCAGTTCTTC	CASRAGDGYNEQFF
TRBV29-1	TRBJ2-2	few	TRBD2	TGCAGCGTTGGTCCAGCGGGATTCACCGGGGAGCTGTTTTTT	CSVGPAGFTGELFF
TRBV6-1	TRBJ2-1	-	-	TGTGCCAGCAGCCCGTTCAGTGAGGATGAGCAGTTCTTC	CASSPFSEDEQFF
TRBV7-6	TRBJ2-7	few	TRBD2	TGTGCCAGCAGCTCCAGCGGGGGGGACTACGAGCAGTACTTC	CASSSSGGDYEQYF
TRBV20-1	TRBJ2-7	-	TRBD2	TGCAGTGCTAGAGATACTAGCGGAGCATCCTACGAGCAGTACTTC	CSARDTSGASYEQYF
TRBV19	TRBJ2-7	-	-	TGTGCCAGTAGTATAGGTCTTGGTCCCACCTACGAGCAGTACTTC	CASSIGLGPTYEQYF
TRBV7-9	TRBJ2-7	-	-	TGTGCCAGCAGCTTAAGTCAGGACTCCTACGAGCAGTACTTC	CASSLSQDSYEQYF
TRBV3-1	TRBJ2-3	few	TRBD2	TGTGCCAGCAGCCAAGATGTCGCGGCGGGAGGGCTCACAGATACGCAGTATTTT	CASSQDVAAGGLTDTQYF
TRBV7-6	TRBJ1-2	-	-	TGTGCCAGCAGCTTAGAAGGGGGTCTGCGGTATGGCTACACCTTC	CASSLEGGLRYGYTF
TRBV3-1	TRBJ1-1	few	-	TGTGCCAGCAGCCATTTGAACACTGAAGCTTTCTTT	CASSHLNTEAFF
TRBV5-6	TRBJ1-4	few	TRBD1	TGTGCCAGCAGCCGGTTTGACGAGACAGGGAGTAATGAAAAACTGTTTTTT	CASSRFDETGSNEKLFF
TRBV27	TRBJ2-5	-	TRBD1	TGTGCCAGCACCGCGACAGGGTTTGAGACCCAGTACTTC	CASTATGFETQYF